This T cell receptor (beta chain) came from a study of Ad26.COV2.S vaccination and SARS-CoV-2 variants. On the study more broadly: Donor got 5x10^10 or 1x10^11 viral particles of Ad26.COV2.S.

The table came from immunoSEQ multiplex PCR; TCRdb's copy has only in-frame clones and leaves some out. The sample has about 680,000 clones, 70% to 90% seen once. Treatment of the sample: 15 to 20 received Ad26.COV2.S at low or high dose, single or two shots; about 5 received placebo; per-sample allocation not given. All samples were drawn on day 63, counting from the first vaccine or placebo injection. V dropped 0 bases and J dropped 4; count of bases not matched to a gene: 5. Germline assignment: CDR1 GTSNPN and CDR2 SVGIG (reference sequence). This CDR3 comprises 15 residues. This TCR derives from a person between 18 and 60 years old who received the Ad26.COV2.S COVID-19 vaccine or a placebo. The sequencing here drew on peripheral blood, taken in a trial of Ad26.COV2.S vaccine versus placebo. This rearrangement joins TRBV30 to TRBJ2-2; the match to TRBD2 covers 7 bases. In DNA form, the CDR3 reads TGTGCCTGGAGTGTACAGCGGGGTCGCACCGGGGAGCTGTTTTTT. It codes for CAWSVQRGRTGELFF. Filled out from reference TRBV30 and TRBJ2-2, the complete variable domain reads SQTIHQWPATLVQPVGSPLSLECTVEGTSNPNLYWYRQAAGRGLQLLFYSVGIGQISSEVPQNLSASRPQDRQFILSSKKLLLSDSGFYLCAWSVQRGRTGELFFGEGSRLTVL.